The 23 T cell receptor beta chains below all came from one sample that was sequenced in a study of glioma-infiltrating T cells after dendritic cell vaccination. The protocol was immunoSEQ multiplex PCR, while the TCRdb copy is restricted to in-frame clones and leaves out a portion. Of roughly 52,000 clones listed, around 86% are singletons. The material was blood, obtained before dendritic cell vaccination. The receptors derive from a human donor with glioblastoma.

The chain's CDR3 is CASTPGGTNTGELFF. The DNA of the CDR3 is TGTGCCAGCACACCGGGGGGGACGAACACCGGGGAGCTGTTTTTT. The chain recombines TRBV11-2 with TRBJ2-2; 8 bases align to TRBD2. Germline lookup yields CDR1 SGHAT and CDR2 FQNNGV. The CDR3 runs 15 residues. Losses at the gene ends were 7 bases for V and 0 bases for J; bases not matched to a gene: 4.

The chain links TRBV7-2 to TRBJ1-2; 12 bases map to TRBD1. CDR3 length equals 15 residues. V gave up 5 bases and J gave up 7 bases; unmatched junction bases: 8. Germline V gene data show CDR1 as SGHTA and CDR2 as FQGNSA. The CDR3 region is CASSQKGQGAGGYTF. The CDR3 bases are TGTGCCAGCAGCCAAAAGGGACAGGGGGCCGGTGGCTACACCTTC.

The CDR3 DNA reads as TGTGCCAGCAGCCAGGAGGGGCAGGGAATTATCTCCTACGAGCAGTACTTC. This gives the protein CASSQEGQGIISYEQYF. This chain links TRBV4-2 with TRBJ2-7; a possible D gene is TRBD2 (6 bases). The length of the CDR3 is 17 residues. Trimming stripped 3 bases from V and 0 bases from J, with 18 bases between. Per the germline V gene, CDR1 is LGHNA and CDR2 is YNFKEQ.

This clone turned up a few times. The chain carries TRBV6-5 and TRBJ1-2, with a tentative D call TRBD1 (6 bases). This CDR3 has 13 amino acids. Germline loops: CDR1 MNHEY, CDR2 SVGAGI. V gave up 0 bases and J gave up 5 bases, with 7 bases separating them. The DNA for the CDR3 is TGTGCCAGCAGTTACTCAGGGGGATATGGCTACACCTTC. It specifies CASSYSGGYGYTF.

This rearrangement joins TRBV27 to TRBJ1-2; D possibly corresponds to TRBD1 (5 bases). V gave up 2 bases and J gave up 3 bases, with 10 bases separating them. The CDR3 runs to 14 residues. Germline V lookup: CDR1 MNHEY, CDR2 SMNVEV (reference sequence). The CDR3 DNA reads TGTGCCAGCAGTTTAATGCAGGGCGACTATGGCTACACCTTC. Residues: CASSLMQGDYGYTF.

The CDR3 DNA is TGTGCCTGGAGTGTAGGGCAGGGGCACACCGGGGAGCTGTTTTTT. Translating it yields CAWSVGQGHTGELFF. V gene TRBV30 combines with J gene TRBJ2-2, with D maybe TRBD1 (6 bases). The CDR3 has 15 residues. The ends were cut back, 0 bases at V and 3 bases at J, with 11 bases in the middle. Germline CDR1 and CDR2: GTSNPN and SVGIG (reference sequence).

The V and J genes are TRBV5-6 and TRBJ1-5, with 8 bases that match TRBD1. Per germline, CDR1 SGHDT and CDR2 YYEEEE. This CDR3 spans 16 amino acids. V lost 4 bases, J lost 3 bases, and 9 bases stayed unmatched. The CDR3 loop is CASSAAGGQYNQPQHF. In nucleotides, the CDR3 is TGTGCCAGCAGCGCCGCAGGGGGCCAATACAATCAGCCCCAGCATTTT. The full variable domain, rest sourced from reference TRBV5-6 and TRBJ1-5, is DAGVTQSPTHLIKTRGQQVTLRCSPKSGHDTVSWYQQALGQGPQFIFQYYEEEERQRGNFPDRFSGHQFPNYSSELNVNALLLGDSALYLCASSAAGGQYNQPQHFGDGTRLSIL.

V is TRBV25-1 and J is TRBJ1-1, with a weak D call TRBD1 (6 bases). Trimming removed 5 bases at V and 4 bases at J, with 14 bases between. The V gene's germline CDR1 is MGHDK and CDR2 SYGVNS. CDR3 size: 14 residues. Here the CDR3 DNA reads TGTGCCAGCAGTCCCTCGGTCAGGGGCACTGAAGCTTTCTTT. It is translated as CASSPSVRGTEAFF. The whole variable domain, filled in from reference TRBV25-1 and TRBJ1-1, reads EADIYQTPRYLVIGTGKKITLECSQTMGHDKMYWYQQDPGMELHLIHYSYGVNSTEKGDLSSESTVSRIRTEHFPLTLESARPSHTSQYLCASSPSVRGTEAFFGQGTRLTVV.

The chain is built from TRBV6-1 and TRBJ1-1, with D tentatively TRBD1 (5 bases). The CDR3 sequence is 14 residues long. Germline V gives CDR1 MNHNS, CDR2 SASEGT. With 6 bases removed from V and 0 bases from J, the gap between germline ends came to 11 bases. The CDR3 spells CASRATEMNTEAFF. CDR3 DNA: TGTGCCAGCAGGGCGACAGAGATGAACACTGAAGCTTTCTTT.

This clone was found a few times. The rearrangement links TRBV15 to TRBJ1-6; 10 bases align to TRBD1. Germline V lookup: CDR1 LNHNV, CDR2 YYDKDF (reference sequence). This CDR3 contains 15 residues. V lost 5 bases, J lost 7 bases, and 5 bases stayed unmatched. The CDR3 is CATSGTGVGNSPLHF. The CDR3 nucleotides read TGTGCCACCAGCGGGACAGGGGTGGGCAATTCACCCCTCCACTTT.

This clone was seen a handful of times. The CDR3 loop is CASSERTGLGLGNQPQHF. DNA of the CDR3: TGTGCCAGCAGTGAACGGACAGGGCTGGGGCTGGGCAATCAGCCCCAGCATTTT. The rearrangement joins TRBV6-1 to TRBJ1-5; 8 bases are a match to TRBD1. The J segment lost 2 bases and the V segment lost 2 bases, leaving 11 bases of the junction unmatched. The CDR3 consists of 18 residues. The germline V gene has CDR1 MNHNS and CDR2 SASEGT.

The CDR3 protein is CASSVVPLGALQYF. The DNA of the CDR3 is TGTGCCAGCAGCGTAGTTCCATTAGGGGCCCTTCAGTACTTC. V is TRBV9 and J is TRBJ2-4; D possibly corresponds to TRBD1 (5 bases). The germline gives CDR1 SGDLS, CDR2 YYNGEE. This CDR3 is built from 14 residues. V was cut by 0 bases and J by 11 bases, with 15 bases left in between.

The V call is TRBV14, the J call TRBJ1-2; D is unresolved. Per the germline V gene, CDR1 is SGHDN and CDR2 is FVKESK. This CDR3 contains 15 residues. V dropped 0 bases and J dropped 8 bases, with 16 bases sitting between them. CDR3 in DNA: TGTGCCAGCAGCCAAGATCGGTCAGGTGCGACCGGCTACACCTTC. This gives the protein CASSQDRSGATGYTF.

In its sample, this clone was seen once. DNA of the CDR3: TGTGCCAGCAGGGCAGTCTACGAGCAGTACTTC. Encoded protein: CASRAVYEQYF. The rearrangement uses TRBV6-5 and TRBJ2-7; D is ambiguous. Trimming shortened V by 6 bases and J by 3 bases, and 6 bases separated the two germline ends. CDR1 is MNHEY, CDR2 SVGAGI, per germline. This CDR3 region has 11 residues.

The chain combines TRBV29-1 with TRBJ1-1; D is ambiguous. Germline loops: CDR1 SQVTM, CDR2 ANQGSEA. V lost 4 bases to trimming and J lost 3 bases, with 12 bases between them. This CDR3 spans 13 amino acids. The CDR3 coding sequence is TGCAGCGTTGCCCCTCGGAGGGACACTGAAGCTTTCTTT. Protein sequence: CSVAPRRDTEAFF.

The chain employs TRBV19 and TRBJ1-2, with a possible D match to TRBD1 (5 bases). The CDR3 runs to 17 residues. The germline gives CDR1 LNHDA, CDR2 SQIVND (reference sequence). V was trimmed by 8 bases and J by 0 bases, leaving 22 bases between them. As DNA, the CDR3 is TGTGCCAGTGCTCTGACCTTTAGACAGCTTCCTAACTATGGCTACACCTTC. Translated, it gives CASALTFRQLPNYGYTF.

This sequence joins TRBV7-6 and TRBJ1-2; the match to TRBD1 covers 7 bases. This CDR3 is built from 16 residues. CDR1 is SGHVS, CDR2 FNYEAQ, per germline. V trimming: 1 base; J trimming: 4 bases; junction bases outside the gene matches: 9. Here the CDR3 DNA reads TGTGCCAGCAGCTTAGGGGCAGGGGGACTTAGCTATGGCTACACCTTC. Protein sequence: CASSLGAGGLSYGYTF.

This chain connects TRBV11-2 to TRBJ2-1; 7 bases map to TRBD2. With V trimmed by 2 bases and J by 5 bases, 9 bases remained unmatched. Germline assignment: CDR1 SGHAT and CDR2 FQNNGV. The CDR3 has 16 residues. Here the CDR3 DNA reads TGTGCCAGCAGCTTAATTTCTAGCGGAGGTAACAATGAGCAGTTCTTC. Its protein product is CASSLISSGGNNEQFF.

This clone came up a few times. This chain joins TRBV4-3 and TRBJ2-7, with D perhaps matching TRBD2 (6 bases). The CDR3 length is 15 residues. Germline CDR1 reads LGHNA; CDR2 reads YSLEER. V was cut by 4 bases and J by 5 bases, with 18 bases left in between. The CDR3 here is CASSPRGLPANEQYF. The CDR3 nucleotides read TGCGCCAGCAGCCCTAGAGGACTACCCGCCAACGAGCAGTACTTC.

This sequence joins TRBV6-5 and TRBJ1-1; 7 bases line up with TRBD1. This CDR3 region has 15 residues. The germline V gene encodes CDR1 MNHEY and CDR2 SVGAGI. V shed 7 bases, J shed 2 bases, and the junction held 10 bases outside the gene matches. CDR3 loop: CASTSSGGKNTEAFF. The CDR3, as DNA: TGTGCCAGCACCTCGTCAGGGGGGAAAAACACTGAAGCTTTCTTT.

The V call is TRBV5-1, the J call TRBJ2-7; TRBD1 aligns across 8 bases. This CDR3 is 15 amino acids long. Per the germline V gene, CDR1 is SGHRS and CDR2 is YFSETQ. V dropped 2 bases and J dropped 0; count of bases not matched to a gene: 4. This CDR3 reads CASSLGTGSSYEQYF. In DNA, the CDR3 is TGCGCCAGCAGCTTAGGGACAGGAAGCTCCTACGAGCAGTACTTC. Variable domain in full (rest from reference TRBV5-1 and TRBJ2-7): KAGVTQTPRYLIKTRGQQVTLSCSPISGHRSVSWYQQTPGQGLQFLFEYFSETQRNKGNFPGRFSGRQFSNSRSEMNVSTLELGDSALYLCASSLGTGSSYEQYFGPGTRLTVT.

The V call is TRBV6-6, the J call TRBJ1-5; weak D call: TRBD1 (5 bases). This CDR3 is 15 amino acids long. The V gene lost 2 bases and the J gene lost 4 bases, with 12 bases spanning the gap. The V gene's germline CDR1 is MNHNY and CDR2 SVGAGI (reference sequence). CDR3: CASSYALSGNQPQHF. The DNA of the CDR3 is TGTGCCAGCAGTTACGCGCTGTCAGGGAATCAGCCCCAGCATTTT.

V and J are TRBV29-1 and TRBJ1-1, with D perhaps TRBD1 (5 bases). Germline V CDR1 and CDR2: SQVTM, ANQGSEA. Trimming pared 3 bases from V and 6 bases from J, leaving 14 bases between. The CDR3 is made up of 13 amino acids. The CDR3 sequence is CSVDMGLISEAFF. In nucleotides, the CDR3 is TGCAGCGTTGATATGGGGCTAATCTCTGAAGCTTTCTTT.